The 21 T cell receptor beta chains listed next were all sequenced from one sample in a study of T cell responses to AZD1222 COVID-19 vaccine. TCRdb keeps only in-frame clones here, not all; method: immunoSEQ multiplex PCR. The sample contains more than 140,000 clones, roughly 90% of which appear only once. The material sequenced was peripheral blood, taken on day 0 of AZD1222 vaccination. These TCRs come from an adult in good health.

This rearrangement joins TRBV13 to TRBJ1-1; D is perhaps TRBD1 (5 bases). The CDR3 contains 13 residues. V was shortened by 2 bases and J by 3 bases, with 7 bases between the two germline ends. Germline loops: CDR1 PRHDT, CDR2 FYEKMQ (reference sequence). The CDR3 DNA reads TGTGCCAGCAGCTTATGGGGGGACACTGAAGCTTTCTTT. This gives the protein CASSLWGDTEAFF.

The genes are TRBV29-1 and TRBJ2-3; 8 bases map to TRBD1. The V and J ends lost 5 bases and 4 bases, in that order; junction bases with no gene match: 2. The CDR3 runs 12 residues. In germline, CDR1 is SQVTM, CDR2 ANQGSEA. The CDR3: CSVTGGADTQYF. In DNA, the CDR3 is TGCAGCGTTACAGGGGGAGCAGATACGCAGTATTTT.

The rearrangement uses TRBV5-6 and TRBJ2-3, with D possibly TRBD2 on 7 matching bases. Between the trimmed V and J ends, which lost 4 bases and 7 bases, there was a span of 19 bases. Germline CDR1 SGHDT, CDR2 YYEEEE. The CDR3 spans 15 residues. This CDR3 is CASSLTGTKAYTQYF. The CDR3, as DNA: TGTGCCAGCAGCCTAACAGGGACTAAGGCTTATACGCAGTATTTT.

The rearrangement joins TRBV18 to TRBJ1-5; 8 nucleotides line up with TRBD1. The length of the CDR3 is 15 residues. The germline V gene encodes CDR1 KGHSH and CDR2 LQKENI. J was trimmed by 1 base and V by 3 bases; bases with no gene match: 2. The CDR3 is CASSPGQVSNQPQHF. CDR3 coding DNA: TGTGCCAGCTCACCGGGACAGGTGAGCAATCAGCCCCAGCATTTT.

The chain employs TRBV6-6 and TRBJ1-1; unclear D gene. The CDR3 is 12 residues long. Trimming removed 6 bases at V and 7 bases at J, with 12 bases between. The germline CDR1 and CDR2 sequences are MNHNY and SVGAGI (reference sequence). CDR3 sequence (DNA): TGTGCCAGCAGCAGGAGTGACGGTGAAGCTTTCTTT. It is translated as CASSRSDGEAFF.

The rearrangement links TRBV28 to TRBJ1-5, with 7 bases fitting TRBD1. Germline V gene data show CDR1 as MDHEN and CDR2 as SYDVKM. V lost 6 bases and J lost 3; bases outside the gene matches: 5. CDR3 length: 14 residues. The CDR3, as DNA: TGTGCCAGCAGGTACAGGGGTAACAATCAGCCCCAGCATTTT. Translating it yields CASRYRGNNQPQHF. Full variable domain (outside the CDR3, taken from reference TRBV28 and TRBJ1-5): DVKVTQSSRYLVKRTGEKVFLECVQDMDHENMFWYRQDPGLGLRLIYFSYDVKMKEKGDIPEGYSVSREKKERFSLILESASTNQTSMYLCASRYRGNNQPQHFGDGTRLSIL.

J is TRBJ1-3 and V is TRBV19; perhaps TRBD1 as D (6 bases). V lost 5 bases, J lost 5 bases, and 13 bases lay in between. This CDR3 spans 14 amino acids. Germline CDR1 and CDR2: LNHDA and SQIVND (reference sequence). The CDR3 protein is CASSAQGTRNTIYF. The CDR3 DNA sequence: TGTGCCAGTAGTGCGCAGGGGACGCGAAACACCATATATTTT.

V gene TRBV5-1 combines with J gene TRBJ2-7, with 7 bases fitting TRBD1. Germline assignment: CDR1 SGHRS and CDR2 YFSETQ. The CDR3 runs 15 residues. V dropped 1 base and J dropped 1; count of bases not matched to a gene: 5. CDR3 nucleotides: TGCGCCAGCAGCTTGTCGGGACAGCCATCCTACGAGCAGTACTTC. This sequence encodes CASSLSGQPSYEQYF. Full variable domain (rest looked up from reference TRBV5-1 and TRBJ2-7): KAGVTQTPRYLIKTRGQQVTLSCSPISGHRSVSWYQQTPGQGLQFLFEYFSETQRNKGNFPGRFSGRQFSNSRSEMNVSTLELGDSALYLCASSLSGQPSYEQYFGPGTRLTVT.

The chain employs TRBV4-2 and TRBJ1-2, with D maybe TRBD1 (5 bases). V lost 0 bases, J lost 2 bases, and 10 bases lay in between. Germline V CDR1 and CDR2: LGHNA, YNFKEQ. This CDR3 has 15 residues. CDR3 region: CASSQEPRANYGYTF. The CDR3 DNA sequence: TGTGCCAGCAGCCAAGAACCCAGGGCCAACTATGGCTACACCTTC.

The chain couples TRBV29-1 to TRBJ1-1, with 10 nucleotides matching TRBD1. V lost 6 bases, J lost 6 bases, and 4 bases stayed unmatched. The CDR3 has 12 amino acids. From germline, CDR1 is SQVTM and CDR2 ANQGSEA. CDR3 bases: TGCAGCGTCGACAGGGGGCACCCTGAAGCTTTCTTT. Protein: CSVDRGHPEAFF.

The rearrangement links TRBV7-6 to TRBJ1-3; no definite D call. Germline V CDR1 and CDR2: SGHVS, FNYEAQ. CDR3 size: 12 residues. Trimming left V 5 bases short and J 9 bases short, with 11 bases between. The CDR3 region is CASSAALGTIYF. The CDR3 nucleotides read TGTGCCAGCAGCGCAGCCCTGGGCACCATATATTTT.

This chain connects TRBV14 to TRBJ2-1; TRBD2 matches at 11 bases. V trimming: 4 bases; J trimming: 0 bases; junction bases outside the gene matches: 2. Germline CDR1 SGHDN, CDR2 FVKESK. The CDR3 consists of 16 residues. CDR3 in DNA: TGTGCCAGCAGCCCGGGACTAGCGGCCTCCTACAATGAGCAGTTCTTC. Protein product: CASSPGLAASYNEQFF. Full variable domain (missing parts from reference TRBV14 and TRBJ2-1): EAGVTQFPSHSVIEKGQTVTLRCDPISGHDNLYWYRRVMGKEIKFLLHFVKESKQDESGMPNNRFLAERTGGTYSTLKVQPAELEDSGVYFCASSPGLAASYNEQFFGPGTRLTVL.

This chain connects TRBV6-5 to TRBJ2-2, with D maybe TRBD2 (7 bases). The CDR3 loop spans 16 amino acids. Germline lookup yields CDR1 MNHEY and CDR2 SVGAGI. V lost 2 bases and J 4 bases, leaving 14 bases between the germline ends. CDR3 in DNA: TGTGCCAGCAGTTACACGGGGGGCCCCCCCACCGGGGAGCTGTTTTTT. It specifies CASSYTGGPPTGELFF.

This clone is labeled medium-sized. V and J are TRBV7-2 and TRBJ1-4; TRBD1 agrees at 9 bases. The germline CDR1 and CDR2 sequences are SGHTA and FQGNSA. The CDR3 runs 16 residues. J was trimmed by 8 bases and V by 5 bases; bases with no gene match: 12. The CDR3 coding sequence is TGTGCCAGCAGCCTTAGCCCCGGGACAGGGATCGAAAAACTGTTTTTT. As protein: CASSLSPGTGIEKLFF.

The J gene is TRBJ2-1, the V gene TRBV7-3; 8 nucleotides align to TRBD2. Germline CDR1 SGHTA, CDR2 FQGTGA. CDR3 length: 15 residues. The V gene end was trimmed by 2 bases and the J gene end by 1 base; junction bases not matched to a gene: 1. The CDR3 sequence: CASSLERESYNEQFF. The CDR3 nucleotides read TGTGCCAGCAGCTTAGAGCGGGAGTCCTACAATGAGCAGTTCTTC.

V usage is TRBV15 and J usage is TRBJ2-3; D not certain. This CDR3 comprises 16 residues. Germline assignment: CDR1 LNHNV and CDR2 YYDKDF (reference sequence). Trimming stripped 6 bases from V and 1 base from J, with 17 bases between. CDR3 loop: CATSPSPMGRTDTQYF. DNA of the CDR3: TGTGCCACCAGTCCCAGTCCGATGGGTCGCACAGATACGCAGTATTTT.

The CDR3 loop reads CASSGRQGSNYGYTF. CDR3 nucleotide sequence: TGTGCCAGCAGCGGTCGACAGGGATCCAACTATGGCTACACCTTC. The gene calls are TRBV21-1 and TRBJ1-2; no DNA check was done on the table's D call, TRBD1. TRBV21-1 is termed a pseudogene. The CDR3 has 15 residues.

The chain links TRBV7-2 to TRBJ2-5; TRBD2 agrees at 10 bases. CDR1 and CDR2 from the germline V gene are SGHTA and FQGNSA. The CDR3 has 16 residues. The V segment lost 4 bases and the J segment 1 base; nucleotides outside the gene matches: 6. CDR3 sequence: CASSSSGLAIQETQYF. DNA of the CDR3: TGTGCCAGCAGCTCTTCGGGACTAGCGATCCAAGAGACCCAGTACTTC.

The CDR3 DNA reads TGCGCCAGCAGCTTGGGGCCGGGCACAGATACGCAGTATTTT. Amino acid sequence: CASSLGPGTDTQYF. V usage is TRBV5-1 and J usage is TRBJ2-3, with unresolved D. Germline V gives CDR1 SGHRS, CDR2 YFSETQ. This CDR3 spans 14 amino acids. Between the trimmed V and J ends, which lost 0 bases and 1 base, there was a span of 6 bases.

V usage is TRBV3-1 (or the pseudogene TRBV3-2) and J usage is TRBJ1-3; possibly TRBD1 for D (5 bases). V was cut by 2 bases and J by 1 base, with 15 bases left in between. The CDR3 extends over 17 amino acids. Germline V lookup: CDR1 LGHDT, CDR2 YNNKEL (reference sequence). The CDR3 is CASSQFWGEASGNTIYF. The CDR3 DNA reads TGTGCCAGCAGCCAATTTTGGGGGGAGGCATCTGGAAACACCATATATTTT.

The rearrangement uses TRBV28 and TRBJ1-1; 9 bases line up with TRBD1. V dropped 6 bases and J dropped 4; count of bases not matched to a gene: 3. Germline CDR1 MDHEN, CDR2 SYDVKM. The CDR3 runs 13 residues. The CDR3 sequence: CASSRQGGTEAFF. CDR3 DNA: TGTGCCAGCAGCCGACAGGGGGGCACTGAAGCTTTCTTT.